The 20 T cell receptor beta chains given below trace back to one sample, sequenced in a study of cytomegalovirus exposure and HLA in healthy donors. The protocol was immunoSEQ multiplex PCR, while the TCRdb copy is restricted to in-frame clones and leaves out a portion. The data show some 250,000 clones, around 87% seen once. The sample was PBMCs. These TCRs come from a woman between 18 and 30 years old in good health and CMV-seronegative.

The gene calls are TRBV18 and TRBJ2-1; TRBD1 aligns across 9 bases. CDR3 length: 18 residues. Germline values: CDR1 KGHSH, CDR2 LQKENI. The V gene end was trimmed by 3 bases and the J gene end by 2 bases; junction bases not matched to a gene: 11. The CDR3 DNA sequence: TGTGCCAGCTCACCGTGGACAGGGGAAACGGTAACCTACAATGAGCAGTTCTTC. Amino acid sequence: CASSPWTGETVTYNEQFF.

The rearrangement links TRBV2 to TRBJ1-2; D perhaps matches TRBD1 (5 bases). The V end was cut by 8 bases, the J end by 4 bases, with 11 bases between. Germline values: CDR1 SNHLY, CDR2 FYNNEI. The length of the CDR3 is 12 residues. The CDR3 DNA reads as TGTGCCAGCGTAGACAGTTCCTATGGCTACACCTTC. Its translation is CASVDSSYGYTF.

The chain links TRBV9 to TRBJ2-7, with 7 bases lining up with TRBD1. Germline CDR1 is SGDLS and CDR2 is YYNGEE. This CDR3 is built from 13 residues. Trimming removed 3 bases from V and 3 bases from J; junction bases left unmatched: 3. The CDR3 coding sequence is TGTGCCAGCAGCGCTAGGGACAGCTACGAGCAGTACTTC. It encodes CASSARDSYEQYF. Combining the CDR3 with reference TRBV9 and TRBJ2-7 gives the whole variable domain DSGVTQTPKHLITATGQRVTLRCSPRSGDLSVYWYQQSLDQGLQFLIQYYNGEERAKGNILERFSAQQFPDLHSELNLSSLELGDSALYFCASSARDSYEQYFGPGTRLTVT.

This clone occurred a few times. The rearrangement uses TRBV10-2 and TRBJ2-3, with 10 bases matching TRBD2. The CDR3 loop spans 14 amino acids. Trimming took 7 bases from V and 6 from J; bases not matched to a gene: 7. CDR1 and CDR2 (germline): WSHSY, SAAADI. For the CDR3, the DNA is TGCGCCAGCACTTATTCACTAGCGGGGGATACGCAGTATTTT. Protein: CASTYSLAGDTQYF.

The chain carries TRBV6-5 and TRBJ1-1; D possibly corresponds to TRBD1 (5 bases). Trimming left V 6 bases short and J 2 bases short, with 13 bases between. CDR3 length: 14 amino acids. Per germline, CDR1 MNHEY and CDR2 SVGAGI. The CDR3 bases are TGTGCCAGCAGAGGGGTCAGACAAAACACTGAAGCTTTCTTT. Amino acid sequence: CASRGVRQNTEAFF.

As for this clone: In the same sample, other DNA sequences code for this CDR3. The chain links TRBV27 to TRBJ1-5; the D is unclear. This CDR3 is 13 amino acids long. From germline, CDR1 is MNHEY and CDR2 SMNVEV (reference sequence). Trimming left V 5 bases short and J 1 base short, with 6 bases between. The CDR3 reads CASSLLSNQPQHF. The CDR3 DNA follows: TGTGCCAGCAGTCTACTCAGCAATCAGCCCCAGCATTTT.

The chain links TRBV6-1 to TRBJ2-7; weak D call: TRBD1 (6 bases). This CDR3 has 14 residues. Germline V gives CDR1 MNHNS, CDR2 SASEGT. Trimming removed 1 base at V and 3 bases at J, with 10 bases between. This chain's CDR3 is CASSEEGTFYEQYV. The CDR3 coding sequence is TGTGCCAGCAGTGAAGAGGGGACATTCTACGAGCAGTACGTC.

This chain connects TRBV4-2 to TRBJ1-5; D call uncertain. In germline, CDR1 is LGHNA, CDR2 YNFKEQ. This CDR3 has 15 amino acids. Trimming left V 1 base short and J 2 bases short, with 9 bases between. DNA of the CDR3: TGTGCCAGCAGCCAAGTTAGCGAAGGCAATCAGCCCCAGCATTTT. Its protein is CASSQVSEGNQPQHF.

The chain has TRBV28 and TRBJ1-2; D remains unclear. V was clipped by 2 bases and J by 5 bases, with 24 bases between them. Germline V gives CDR1 MDHEN, CDR2 SYDVKM. This CDR3 has 18 amino acids. For the CDR3, the DNA is TGTGCCAGCAGTTTAAGAGGACCCTACCGGGGAAAGACTTATGGCTACACCTTC. Translating it yields CASSLRGPYRGKTYGYTF.

The rearrangement links TRBV11-2 to TRBJ2-7; 9 positions match TRBD2. With V trimmed by 6 bases and J by 3 bases, 6 bases remained unmatched. This CDR3 is 14 amino acids long. Germline V gene data show CDR1 as SGHAT and CDR2 as FQNNGV. CDR3 sequence reads: CASRQSGGRYEQYF. CDR3 nucleotide sequence: TGTGCCAGCAGACAAAGCGGGGGGCGCTACGAGCAGTACTTC.

The CDR3 reads CSVALTGGAAGNTIYF. CDR3 nucleotide sequence: TGCAGCGTTGCTCTTACCGGGGGGGCTGCTGGAAACACCATATATTTT. The rearrangement uses TRBV29-1 and TRBJ1-3, with D possibly matching TRBD1 (6 bases). Germline V gives CDR1 SQVTM, CDR2 ANQGSEA. V dropped 4 bases and J dropped 2 bases, with 18 bases sitting between them. CDR3 length: 16 residues.

J is TRBJ1-2 and V is TRBV27; perhaps TRBD1 as D (6 bases). This CDR3 has 15 amino acids. Germline CDR1 reads MNHEY; CDR2 reads SMNVEV (reference sequence). Trimming took off 6 bases at V and 0 bases at J, with 14 bases between the two ends. CDR3 in amino acids: CASRGKQGANYGYTF. CDR3 nucleotides: TGTGCCAGCAGGGGTAAACAGGGCGCTAACTATGGCTACACCTTC.

The chain's CDR3 is CASSIGRPLGGYTF. DNA for the CDR3: TGTGCCAGTAGTATAGGCAGGCCCCTTGGAGGCTACACCTTC. This chain connects TRBV19 to TRBJ1-2; D remains ambiguous. CDR1 and CDR2 (germline): LNHDA, SQIVND (reference sequence). The CDR3 loop spans 14 amino acids. With 1 base removed from V and 8 bases from J, the gap between germline ends came to 14 bases.

V is TRBV19 and J is TRBJ1-4; tentative D call: TRBD1 (5 bases). Trimming left V 5 bases short and J 2 bases short, with 9 bases between. Germline V gene lookup returns CDR1 LNHDA and CDR2 SQIVND (reference sequence). This CDR3 region has 14 residues. This chain's CDR3 is CASSAGGTNEKLFF. CDR3 coding DNA: TGTGCCAGTAGTGCGGGGGGTACTAATGAAAAACTGTTTTTT.

This sequence joins TRBV27 and TRBJ2-7; 11 bases are shared with TRBD1. The CDR3 is 15 amino acids. The trim removed 3 bases at V and 2 bases at J, leaving 3 bases unmatched. Germline V gene lookup returns CDR1 MNHEY and CDR2 SMNVEV (reference sequence). CDR3 nucleotide sequence: TGTGCCAGCAGTTTGGGACAGGGGGGAACCTACGAGCAGTACGTC. Translation: CASSLGQGGTYEQYV.

The sample holds a few counts of this clone. This chain connects TRBV14 to TRBJ1-6; weak D call: TRBD1 (5 bases). CDR1 is SGHDN and CDR2 is FVKESK in the germline V gene. Trimming removed 1 base at V and 9 bases at J, with 13 bases between. CDR3 length: 15 residues. The CDR3, as DNA: TGTGCCAGCAGCCAAGTTGGGGGGTCCGGTTCACCCCTCCACTTT. Residues: CASSQVGGSGSPLHF.

The chain has TRBV7-9 and TRBJ1-1; 8 bases agree with TRBD1. From germline, CDR1 is SEHNR and CDR2 FQNEAQ (reference sequence). Unmatched junction bases numbered 5, after V lost 5 bases and J lost 6 bases. The CDR3 is made up of 13 amino acids. The CDR3 loop reads CASSLQQGAEAFF. In nucleotides, the CDR3 is TGTGCCAGCAGCCTACAACAGGGGGCTGAAGCTTTCTTT.

The rearrangement links TRBV6-1 to TRBJ1-4; TRBD1 matches at 11 bases. In germline, CDR1 is MNHNS, CDR2 SASEGT. This CDR3 contains 14 residues. The V gene end was trimmed by 6 bases and the J gene end by 8 bases; junction bases not matched to a gene: 5. DNA for the CDR3: TGTGCCAGCAGCTCGGGACAGGGGGGGGAAAAACTGTTTTTT. This gives the protein CASSSGQGGEKLFF.

The chain has TRBV2 and TRBJ2-3, with D unclear. V lost 6 bases and J 3 bases, leaving 13 bases between the germline ends. The CDR3 consists of 14 residues. The germline V gene encodes CDR1 SNHLY and CDR2 FYNNEI. CDR3 sequence: CASRQGEMTDTQYF. The CDR3 DNA follows: TGTGCCAGCAGGCAAGGAGAGATGACAGATACGCAGTATTTT. The full variable domain, with the rest looked up from reference TRBV2 and TRBJ2-3, is EPEVTQTPSHQVTQMGQEVILRCVPISNHLYFYWYRQILGQKVEFLVSFYNNEISEKSEIFDDQFSVERPDGSNFTLKIRSTKLEDSAMYFCASRQGEMTDTQYFGPGTRLTVL.

V is TRBV28 and J is TRBJ1-4; the D gene is possibly TRBD1 (6 bases). The germline CDR1 and CDR2 sequences are MDHEN and SYDVKM. The CDR3 totals 16 residues. V shed 3 bases and J shed 2 bases, with 13 bases lying between them. This CDR3 is CASSFIRGPTNEKLFF. CDR3 coding DNA: TGTGCCAGCAGTTTTATCAGGGGACCTACTAATGAAAAACTGTTTTTT. The variable domain in full, with the rest retrieved from reference TRBV28 and TRBJ1-4, is DVKVTQSSRYLVKRTGEKVFLECVQDMDHENMFWYRQDPGLGLRLIYFSYDVKMKEKGDIPEGYSVSREKKERFSLILESASTNQTSMYLCASSFIRGPTNEKLFFGSGTQLSVL.